The T cell receptor beta chain described here comes from a study of radiotherapy plus CTLA-4 blockade in lung cancer. The protocol was immunoSEQ multiplex PCR, while the TCRdb copy is restricted to in-frame clones and leaves out a portion. Found here are about 28,000 clones, approximately 81% of them singletons; the top ten hold about a sixth. Germline V gene sequence: CDR1 SEHNR, CDR2 FQNEAQ (reference sequence). Trimming removed 4 bases at V and 5 bases at J, with 20 bases between. The CDR3 runs to 16 residues. The chain couples TRBV7-9 to TRBJ1-1; tentative D call: TRBD1 (6 bases). Material: peripheral blood, obtained from a patient treated with radiotherapy plus ipilimumab. This receptor was taken from a human donor with non-small cell lung cancer that progressed on radiotherapy plus ipilimumab. The CDR3 DNA reads as TGTGCCAGCAGCTACGGGTGGGGGGCAAGGAAGACTGAAGCTTTCTTT. Translated: CASSYGWGARKTEAFF.